This T cell receptor beta chain originates from a study of CD8+ T cells in alopecia areata. Study-level findings and limits: Scalp clonality, along with expanded CD8+ clones among the top 100, was significantly decreased by tofacitinib.

Treatment reported: oral pan-JAK inhibitor, 5-10 mg twice daily. The authors sorted CD4+ and CD8+ T cells from PBMCs. Between the trimmed V and J ends, which lost 0 bases and 4 bases, there was a span of 10 bases. Germline assignment: CDR1 SEHNR and CDR2 FQNEAQ (reference sequence). The CDR3 has 14 residues. Only a few counts were recorded for this clone. Its target is unknown. Extraction and reverse transcription of RNA yielded cDNA as the sequencing template. Using immunoSEQ multiplex PCR, the repertoire was profiled, and TCRdb retains in-frame clones only, with some absent. This sample has around 300,000 clones, with 60% found just once.

J is TRBJ2-7 and V is TRBV7-9; D not resolved. This sequence originates from a human donor with alopecia areata. This material consisted of CD4+ T cells sorted from blood, taken around week 54, from a patient treated with tofacitinib. CDR3 loop: CASSLAGVGYEQYF. In DNA, the CDR3 is TGTGCCAGCAGCTTAGCTGGCGTCGGGTACGAGCAGTACTTC.